These 27 T cell receptor beta chains were all obtained from the same sample, sequenced in a study of PD-1 blockade in classical Hodgkin lymphoma. As to time point: cycle 4 day 1 (C4D1), after 6 weeks of nivolumab. Each patient experienced a relapse that followed autologous stem cell transplantation, and brentuximab vedotin exposure varied. TCRdb keeps only in-frame clones here, not all; method: immunoSEQ multiplex PCR. The sample yields 19,000 or so clones, around 82% seen once. The sample here was peripheral blood mononuclear cells (PBMCs), taken before the fourth cycle of nivolumab. The source is a human donor with classical Hodgkin lymphoma.

This chain connects TRBV20-1 to TRBJ1-4; no clear D gene. V was shortened by 1 base and J by 8 bases, with 2 bases between the two germline ends. The CDR3 contains 10 residues. In germline, CDR1 is DFQATT, CDR2 SNEGSKA (reference sequence). CDR3 residues: CSARGEKLFF. The CDR3 DNA follows: TGCAGTGCTAGAGGAGAAAAACTGTTTTTT.

V gene TRBV5-4 combines with J gene TRBJ2-3; TRBD2 might be the D (5 bases). CDR1 and CDR2 from the germline V gene are SGHNT and YYREEE (reference sequence). The CDR3 has 12 residues. V lost 4 bases and J 5 bases, leaving 8 bases between the germline ends. CDR3 DNA sequence: TGTGCCAGCAGCCCCAGCGGAGATACGCAGTATTTT. Protein product: CASSPSGDTQYF.

This chain uses TRBV10-1 with TRBJ2-2; 8 nucleotides line up with TRBD1. The junction had 4 bases not matched to a gene; V was cut back by 8 bases and J by 5 bases. The CDR3 has 13 residues. Germline V gene lookup returns CDR1 WNHNN and CDR2 SYGVQD (reference sequence). The chain's CDR3 is CASRRGRTGELFF. The DNA for the CDR3 is TGCGCCAGCCGCAGGGGGCGTACCGGGGAGCTGTTTTTT.

The V call is TRBV29-1, the J call TRBJ1-4; 8 nucleotides agree with TRBD1. Looked up from germline, CDR1 is SQVTM and CDR2 is ANQGSEA. V shed 4 bases, J shed 7 bases, and the junction held 8 bases outside the gene matches. The CDR3 loop spans 14 amino acids. In nucleotides, the CDR3 is TGCAGCGTTGCTGTCGGACAGGGACGTGAAAAACTGTTTTTT. This sequence encodes CSVAVGQGREKLFF.

The rearrangement joins TRBV4-1 to TRBJ1-1; D call uncertain. Trimming removed 2 bases from V and 1 base from J, with 8 bases in between. The CDR3 sequence is 14 residues long. Germline V gives CDR1 MGHRA, CDR2 YSYEKL. CDR3 residues: CASSQPWGNTEAFF. CDR3 nucleotide sequence: TGCGCCAGCAGCCAACCCTGGGGGAACACTGAAGCTTTCTTT.

This clone was detected a few times. The chain recombines TRBV7-9 with TRBJ2-3; D gene unclear. Per germline, CDR1 SEHNR and CDR2 FQNEAQ (reference sequence). The germline V and J ends were trimmed by 4 bases and 2 bases, with 7 bases remaining between them. The CDR3 consists of 13 residues. The chain's CDR3 is CASSSKNTDTQYF. DNA for the CDR3: TGTGCCAGCAGCTCAAAAAACACAGATACGCAGTATTTT. Supplemented by reference TRBV7-9 and TRBJ2-3, the full variable domain reads DTGVSQNPRHKITKRGQNVTFRCDPISEHNRLYWYRQTLGQGPEFLTYFQNEAQLEKSRLLSDRFSAERPKGSFSTLEIQRTEQGDSAMYLCASSSKNTDTQYFGPGTRLTVL.

V is TRBV2 and J is TRBJ2-7, with 7 bases that match TRBD2. V dropped 0 bases and J dropped 3; count of bases not matched to a gene: 8. This CDR3 has 16 residues. Germline lookup yields CDR1 SNHLY and CDR2 FYNNEI. In nucleotides, the CDR3 is TGTGCCAGCAGTGAAGCGCTTGGCGGGAGAGTCTACGAGCAGTACTTC. This sequence encodes CASSEALGGRVYEQYF.

In its sample, this clone was seen once. The chain employs TRBV30 and TRBJ1-5; the D gene is possibly TRBD1 (6 bases). Trimming removed 1 base at V and 2 bases at J, with 12 bases between. This CDR3 region has 15 residues. In germline, CDR1 is GTSNPN, CDR2 SVGIG (reference sequence). The CDR3 region has the DNA TGTGCCTGGAGTGAAGGCAACAGGGGCAATCAGCCCCAGCATTTT. Translated: CAWSEGNRGNQPQHF.

This clone has just one count. The rearrangement uses TRBV29-1 and TRBJ1-1; D is ambiguous. With 4 bases removed from V and 8 bases from J, the gap between germline ends came to 8 bases. Germline loops: CDR1 SQVTM, CDR2 ANQGSEA. The CDR3 length is 10 residues. CDR3 coding DNA: TGCAGCGTTGCCGGTCCCGAAGCTTTCTTT. This gives the protein CSVAGPEAFF.

V and J are TRBV19 and TRBJ1-4; tentative D call: TRBD1 (6 bases). V was cut by 1 base and J by 8 bases, with 14 bases left in between. Germline CDR1 is LNHDA and CDR2 is SQIVND (reference sequence). CDR3 length equals 15 residues. CDR3 protein: CASSIGRGAGEKLFF. The CDR3 DNA reads TGTGCCAGTAGTATAGGCAGGGGCGCGGGCGAAAAACTGTTTTTT.

This chain connects TRBV5-4 to TRBJ2-5; D is uncertain. Germline-derived CDR1 and CDR2 are SGHNT and YYREEE (reference sequence). Deletions cut 1 base from V and 5 bases from J, with 6 bases between. This CDR3 region has 12 residues. CDR3 sequence reads: CASSLYEETQYF. DNA of the CDR3: TGTGCCAGCAGCTTGTACGAGGAGACCCAGTACTTC.

In DNA form, the CDR3 reads TGTGCCAGTAGTATGCAGGGGCGGTGGGACACTGAAGCTTTCTTT. Protein sequence: CASSMQGRWDTEAFF. V and J are TRBV19 and TRBJ1-1, with a weak D call TRBD1 (6 bases). Trimming cost V 3 bases and J 3 bases, with 14 bases left between them. CDR3 length: 15 amino acids. Germline CDR1 is LNHDA and CDR2 is SQIVND (reference sequence).

This chain links TRBV5-5 with TRBJ1-2; weak D call: TRBD1 (5 bases). The CDR3 is 15 residues long. The germline CDR1 and CDR2 sequences are SGHKS and YYEKEE (reference sequence). Trimming cost V 0 bases and J 7 bases, with 16 bases left between them. The CDR3 DNA sequence: TGTGCCAGCAGCTTGGTGGCAGGGTGGACTGGTGGCTACACCTTC. Translating gives CASSLVAGWTGGYTF.

The chain has TRBV7-9 and TRBJ1-3; D is unclear. The V gene lost 2 bases and the J gene lost 4 bases, with 9 bases spanning the gap. CDR1 and CDR2 from the germline V gene are SEHNR and FQNEAQ (reference sequence). CDR3 length equals 14 residues. The chain's CDR3 is CASSLSPGGNTIYF. CDR3 nucleotides: TGTGCCAGCAGCTTATCACCGGGGGGAAACACCATATATTTT.

This clone came up a few times. The chain couples TRBV19 to TRBJ1-1; no reliable D call. V shed 3 bases and J shed 8 bases, with 10 bases lying between them. The CDR3 has 12 residues. The germline gives CDR1 LNHDA, CDR2 SQIVND (reference sequence). The CDR3 DNA is TGTGCCAGTAGTATTTTTCCTGGGGAAGCTTTCTTT. Translation: CASSIFPGEAFF.

The chain recombines TRBV5-1 with TRBJ2-4; the D gene is possibly TRBD2 (5 bases). CDR3 size: 20 residues. Germline V gives CDR1 SGHRS, CDR2 YFSETQ. The V and J ends lost 5 bases and 3 bases respectively, with 30 bases between them. This CDR3 is CASSPMFVGSRTTYKNIQYF. Here the CDR3 DNA reads TGCGCCAGCAGTCCGATGTTTGTGGGGAGCCGAACAACTTACAAAAACATTCAGTACTTC.

This clone was seen a single time. The chain combines TRBV7-8 with TRBJ1-3; possible D gene TRBD1, 6 bases. This CDR3 is 17 amino acids long. CDR1 SGHVS and CDR2 FQNEAQ come from the germline V gene. The ends were cut back, 0 bases at V and 4 bases at J, with 16 bases in the middle. In nucleotides, the CDR3 is TGTGCCAGCAGCTTAGCGCCAAGGGGGGCGGGAGGAAACACCATATATTTT. Encoded protein: CASSLAPRGAGGNTIYF. The complete variable domain, with remaining parts taken from reference TRBV7-8 and TRBJ1-3, reads GAGVSQSPRYKVAKRGQDVALRCDPISGHVSLFWYQQALGQGPEFLTYFQNEAQLDKSGLPSDRFFAERPEGSVSTLKIQRTQQEDSAVYLCASSLAPRGAGGNTIYFGEGSWLTVV.

V is TRBV20-1 and J is TRBJ2-1; D is uncertain. The germline V and J ends were trimmed by 3 bases and 6 bases, with 6 bases remaining between them. There are 11 residues in the CDR3. The germline V gene has CDR1 DFQATT and CDR2 SNEGSKA (reference sequence). The CDR3 spells CSASRSNEQFF. CDR3 in DNA: TGCAGTGCTAGCAGAAGCAATGAGCAGTTCTTC.

This clone was counted once. This chain joins TRBV5-4 and TRBJ2-1, with unresolved D. CDR1 is SGHNT, CDR2 YYREEE, per germline (reference sequence). The CDR3 spans 12 residues. The V and J ends lost 4 bases and 0 bases respectively, with 2 bases between them. CDR3 in amino acids: CASSHSYNEQFF. The CDR3 DNA sequence: TGTGCCAGCAGCCACTCCTACAATGAGCAGTTCTTC.

The V gene is TRBV7-9, the J gene TRBJ1-1; D remains unclear. The germline V and J ends were trimmed by 5 bases and 10 bases, with 14 bases remaining between them. Germline V lookup: CDR1 SEHNR, CDR2 FQNEAQ (reference sequence). This CDR3 is 12 amino acids long. The CDR3 region is CASSLNQPGAFF. The CDR3 bases are TGTGCCAGCAGCCTAAACCAACCAGGAGCTTTCTTT.

This chain uses TRBV12-5 with TRBJ1-3; D gene unclear. Trimming took off 0 bases at V and 2 bases at J, with 11 bases between the two ends. Looked up from germline, CDR1 is LGHNT and CDR2 is FRNRAP. The CDR3 contains 16 residues. CDR3 protein: CASGLVGLTAGNTIYF. The DNA of the CDR3 is TGTGCTAGTGGTTTGGTAGGTTTAACCGCTGGAAACACCATATATTTT.

The CDR3 reads CASSPRDRGYGYTF. DNA of the CDR3: TGTGCCAGCAGTCCCCGGGACAGGGGGTATGGCTACACCTTC. V gene TRBV6-5 combines with J gene TRBJ1-2, with 11 bases aligning to TRBD1. Trimming cost V 5 bases and J 5 bases; bases outside gene matches: 4. This CDR3 region has 14 residues. Germline V gives CDR1 MNHEY, CDR2 SVGAGI.

The chain is built from TRBV6-1 and TRBJ2-1, with TRBD1 identical over 9 bases. CDR1 is MNHNS, CDR2 SASEGT, per germline. J lost 7 bases, V lost 5 bases, and 9 bases had no gene match. The CDR3 has 15 amino acids. In DNA form, the CDR3 reads TGTGCCAGCAGTTCAGAGACAGGGGGGTGGAATGAGCAGTTCTTC. Translation: CASSSETGGWNEQFF.

The CDR3 here is CASSPGRGTSYEQYF. The CDR3 DNA follows: TGCGCCAGCAGCCCAGGCCGAGGGACATCCTACGAGCAGTACTTC. J is TRBJ2-7 and V is TRBV4-1; the D gene is possibly TRBD1 (6 bases). The V and J ends lost 4 bases and 1 base respectively, with 14 bases between them. The germline gives CDR1 MGHRA, CDR2 YSYEKL. The CDR3 spans 15 residues.

About this clone: At the DNA level, this CDR3 is encoded by other sequences in the same sample as well. The chain carries TRBV6-5 and TRBJ1-1; 8 bases are a match to TRBD1. This CDR3 region has 15 residues. Germline V gene lookup returns CDR1 MNHEY and CDR2 SVGAGI. V shed 0 bases and J 8 bases; nucleotides not matched to a gene: 8. The CDR3 loop reads CASSYSGQGAAEAFF. CDR3 coding DNA: TGTGCCAGCAGTTACTCGGGGCAGGGGGCAGCCGAAGCTTTCTTT.

The rearrangement links TRBV5-1 to TRBJ2-1; 15 nucleotides match TRBD2. V lost 0 bases and J lost 4; bases outside the gene matches: 8. This CDR3 contains 19 residues. Germline V lookup: CDR1 SGHRS, CDR2 YFSETQ. CDR3 nucleotide sequence: TGCGCCAGCAGCTTGGTTCGGACTAGCGGGGGGGCCGGTTACAATGAGCAGTTCTTC. This gives the protein CASSLVRTSGGAGYNEQFF.

V usage is TRBV4-3 and J usage is TRBJ2-1; no reliable D call. The V end lost 4 bases, the J end lost 12 bases, and 19 bases lay between the germline ends. CDR3 length equals 14 residues. Germline V gives CDR1 LGHNA, CDR2 YSLEER. The CDR3 DNA follows: TGCGCCAGCAGCCCAAAGCCAGACCGGAGAGGGCAGTTCTTC. It is translated as CASSPKPDRRGQFF.